This T cell receptor beta chain was sequenced for a study of neoadjuvant anti-PD-1 for oral cavity cancer. Germline-derived CDR1 and CDR2 are MGHRA and YSYEKL. V lost 4 bases and J 2 bases, leaving 12 bases between the germline ends. The CDR3 consists of 15 residues. Assay: immunoSEQ multiplex PCR; the TCRdb copy retains only in-frame clones and omits some. The sample has about 81,000 clones; about 80% are singletons. The sample here was PBMCs, taken before nivolumab (anti-PD-1) treatment. The chain links TRBV4-1 to TRBJ2-1; D remains unclear. The sequence came from a person aged 35 to 85 with oral cavity squamous cell carcinoma. CDR3 loop: CASSLGGVTYNEQFF. CDR3 sequence (DNA): TGCGCCAGCAGCCTGGGTGGGGTAACCTACAATGAGCAGTTCTTC.